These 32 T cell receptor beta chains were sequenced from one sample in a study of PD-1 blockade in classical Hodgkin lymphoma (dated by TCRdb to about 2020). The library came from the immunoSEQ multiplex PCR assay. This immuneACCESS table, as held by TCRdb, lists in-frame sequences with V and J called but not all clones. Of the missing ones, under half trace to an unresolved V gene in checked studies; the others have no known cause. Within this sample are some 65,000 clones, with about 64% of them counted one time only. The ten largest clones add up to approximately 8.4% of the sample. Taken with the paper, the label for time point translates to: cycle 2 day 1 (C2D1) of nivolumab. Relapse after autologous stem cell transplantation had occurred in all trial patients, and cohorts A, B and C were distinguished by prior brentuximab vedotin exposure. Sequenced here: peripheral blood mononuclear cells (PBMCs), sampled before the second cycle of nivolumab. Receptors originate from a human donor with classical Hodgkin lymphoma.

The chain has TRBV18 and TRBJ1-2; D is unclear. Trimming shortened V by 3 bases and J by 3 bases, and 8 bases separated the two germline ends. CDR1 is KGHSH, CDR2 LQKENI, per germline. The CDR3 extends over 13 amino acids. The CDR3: CASSPEEDYGYTF. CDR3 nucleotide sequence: TGTGCCAGCTCACCCGAGGAAGACTATGGCTACACCTTC.

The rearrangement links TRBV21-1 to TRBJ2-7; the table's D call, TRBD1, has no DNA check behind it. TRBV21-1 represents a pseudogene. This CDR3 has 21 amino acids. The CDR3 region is CASSKAGTIVVMGMFRGEQYF. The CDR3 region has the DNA TGTGCCAGCAGCAAAGCTGGGACAATTGTTGTAATGGGTATGTTCAGGGGCGAGCAGTACTTC.

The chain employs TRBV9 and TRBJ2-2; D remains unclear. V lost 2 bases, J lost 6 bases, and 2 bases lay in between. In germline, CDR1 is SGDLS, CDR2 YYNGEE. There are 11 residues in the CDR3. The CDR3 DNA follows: TGTGCCAGCAGCGTCGCCGGGGAGCTGTTTTTT. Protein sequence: CASSVAGELFF.

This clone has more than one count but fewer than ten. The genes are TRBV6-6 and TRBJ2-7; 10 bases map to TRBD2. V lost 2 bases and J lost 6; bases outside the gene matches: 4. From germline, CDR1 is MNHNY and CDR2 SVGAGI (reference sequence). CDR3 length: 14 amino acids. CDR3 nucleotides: TGTGCCAGCAGTTACCGCAGCGGGGGGGGCGAGCAGTACTTC. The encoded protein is CASSYRSGGGEQYF.

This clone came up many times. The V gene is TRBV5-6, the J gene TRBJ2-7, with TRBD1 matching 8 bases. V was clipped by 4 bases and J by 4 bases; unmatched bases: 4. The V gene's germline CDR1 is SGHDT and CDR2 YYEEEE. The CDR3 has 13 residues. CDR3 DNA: TGTGCCAGCAGCGGCCGGGACAGGTACGAGCAGTACTTC. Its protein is CASSGRDRYEQYF. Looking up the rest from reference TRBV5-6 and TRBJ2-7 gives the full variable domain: DAGVTQSPTHLIKTRGQQVTLRCSPKSGHDTVSWYQQALGQGPQFIFQYYEEEERQRGNFPDRFSGHQFPNYSSELNVNALLLGDSALYLCASSGRDRYEQYFGPGTRLTVT.

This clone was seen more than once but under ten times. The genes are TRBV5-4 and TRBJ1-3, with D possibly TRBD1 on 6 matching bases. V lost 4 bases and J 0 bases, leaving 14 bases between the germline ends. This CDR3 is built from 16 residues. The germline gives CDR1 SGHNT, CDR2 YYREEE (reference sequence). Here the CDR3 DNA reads TGTGCCAGCAGCCCTGGACAGTCTTTCTCTGGAAACACCATATATTTT. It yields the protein CASSPGQSFSGNTIYF.

The CDR3, as DNA: TGTGCCAGCAGTGTGTCCGGGGGCCTTAATAATTCACCCCTCCACTTT. Its protein is CASSVSGGLNNSPLHF. The V and J genes are TRBV2 and TRBJ1-6; maybe TRBD1 (6 bases). The CDR3 sequence is 16 residues long. From germline, CDR1 is SNHLY and CDR2 FYNNEI. With 4 bases removed from V and 5 bases from J, the gap between germline ends came to 15 bases.

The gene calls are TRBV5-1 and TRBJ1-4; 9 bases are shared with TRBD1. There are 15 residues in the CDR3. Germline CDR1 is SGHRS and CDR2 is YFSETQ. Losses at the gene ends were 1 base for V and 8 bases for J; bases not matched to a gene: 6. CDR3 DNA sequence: TGCGCCAGCAGCTTGTCCGGGACAGGGACCGAAAAACTGTTTTTT. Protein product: CASSLSGTGTEKLFF.

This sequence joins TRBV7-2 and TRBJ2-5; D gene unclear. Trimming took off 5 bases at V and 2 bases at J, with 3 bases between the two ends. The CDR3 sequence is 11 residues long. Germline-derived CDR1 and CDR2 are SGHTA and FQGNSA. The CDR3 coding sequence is TGTGCCAGCAGCCCGCAAGAGACCCAGTACTTC. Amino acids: CASSPQETQYF.

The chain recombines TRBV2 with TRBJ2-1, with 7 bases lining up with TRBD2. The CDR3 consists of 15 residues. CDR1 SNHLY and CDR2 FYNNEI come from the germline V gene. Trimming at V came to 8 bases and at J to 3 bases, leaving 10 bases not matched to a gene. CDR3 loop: CASRWEGGSYNEQFF. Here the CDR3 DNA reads TGTGCCAGCCGCTGGGAGGGCGGGAGCTACAATGAGCAGTTCTTC.

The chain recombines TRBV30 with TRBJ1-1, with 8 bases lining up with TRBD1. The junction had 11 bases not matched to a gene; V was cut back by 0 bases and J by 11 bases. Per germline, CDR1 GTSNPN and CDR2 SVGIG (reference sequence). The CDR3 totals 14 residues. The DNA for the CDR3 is TGTGCCTGGAGTGTCGACAGGGGAAGGGAGTGGGCTTTCTTT. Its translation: CAWSVDRGREWAFF.

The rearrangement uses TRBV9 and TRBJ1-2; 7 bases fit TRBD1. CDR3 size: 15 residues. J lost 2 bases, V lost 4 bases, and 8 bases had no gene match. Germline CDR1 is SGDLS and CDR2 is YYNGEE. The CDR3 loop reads CASSPGGQLNYGYTF. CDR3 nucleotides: TGTGCCAGCAGCCCGGGGGGACAGCTCAACTATGGCTACACCTTC.

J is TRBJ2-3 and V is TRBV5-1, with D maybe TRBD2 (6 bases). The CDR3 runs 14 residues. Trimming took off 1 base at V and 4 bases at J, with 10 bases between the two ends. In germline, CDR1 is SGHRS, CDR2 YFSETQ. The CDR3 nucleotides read TGCGCCAGCAGCTTGTGGGACTTTCCAGATACGCAGTATTTT. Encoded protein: CASSLWDFPDTQYF.

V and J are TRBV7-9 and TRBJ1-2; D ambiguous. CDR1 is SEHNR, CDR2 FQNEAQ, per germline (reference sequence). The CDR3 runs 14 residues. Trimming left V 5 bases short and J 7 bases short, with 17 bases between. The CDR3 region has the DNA TGTGCCAGCAGCCGAGAACCCCCCTCGAGTGGCTACACCTTC. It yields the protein CASSREPPSSGYTF.

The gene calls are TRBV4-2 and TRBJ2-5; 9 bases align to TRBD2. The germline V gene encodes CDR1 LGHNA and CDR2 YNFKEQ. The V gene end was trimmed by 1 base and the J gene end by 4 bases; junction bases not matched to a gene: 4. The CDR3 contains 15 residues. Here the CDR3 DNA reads TGTGCCAGCAGCCAAGTAGTTAGCGGGGGAGAGACCCAGTACTTC. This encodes CASSQVVSGGETQYF.

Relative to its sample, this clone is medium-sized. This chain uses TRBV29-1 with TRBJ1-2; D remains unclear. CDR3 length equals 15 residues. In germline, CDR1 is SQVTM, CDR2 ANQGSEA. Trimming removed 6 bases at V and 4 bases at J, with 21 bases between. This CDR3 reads CSVDEGGRRSYGYTF. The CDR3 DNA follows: TGCAGCGTCGATGAAGGCGGCCGGCGTAGCTATGGCTACACCTTC.

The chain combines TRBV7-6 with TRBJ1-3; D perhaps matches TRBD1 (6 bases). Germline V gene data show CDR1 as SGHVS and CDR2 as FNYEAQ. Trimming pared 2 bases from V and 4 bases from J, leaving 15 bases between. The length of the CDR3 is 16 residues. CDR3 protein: CASSLSGPGEGNTIYF. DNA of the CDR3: TGTGCCAGCAGCTTATCAGGCCCAGGGGAAGGAAACACCATATATTTT.

CDR3 sequence (DNA): TGCAGCGTTTCCTACGGAGGCAATCAGCCCCAGCATTTT. Amino acid sequence: CSVSYGGNQPQHF. V usage is TRBV29-1 and J usage is TRBJ1-5; D ambiguous. This CDR3 spans 13 amino acids. The ends were cut back, 5 bases at V and 2 bases at J, with 10 bases in the middle. Germline V gives CDR1 SQVTM, CDR2 ANQGSEA.

For the CDR3, the DNA is TGTGCCAGCGGTCGGGACAGGGCGTCCTACGAGCAGTACTTC. It specifies CASGRDRASYEQYF. The chain uses TRBV2 and TRBJ2-7, with TRBD1 matching over 9 bases. The germline V gene has CDR1 SNHLY and CDR2 FYNNEI. V lost 8 bases, J lost 1 base, and 6 bases stayed unmatched. This CDR3 contains 14 residues.

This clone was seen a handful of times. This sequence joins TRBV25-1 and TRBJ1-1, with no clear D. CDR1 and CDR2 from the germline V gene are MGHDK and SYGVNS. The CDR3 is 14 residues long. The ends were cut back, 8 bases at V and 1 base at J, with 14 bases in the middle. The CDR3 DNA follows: TGTGCCAGCTCAAATACTCCAGAGAACACTGAAGCTTTCTTT. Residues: CASSNTPENTEAFF.

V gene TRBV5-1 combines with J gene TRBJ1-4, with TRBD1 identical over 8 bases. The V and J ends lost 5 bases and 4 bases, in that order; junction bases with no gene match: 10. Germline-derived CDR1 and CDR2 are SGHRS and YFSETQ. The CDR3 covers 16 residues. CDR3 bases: TGCGCCAGCAGTTTCGCCGGACAGGGTAATAATGAAAAACTGTTTTTT. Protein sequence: CASSFAGQGNNEKLFF. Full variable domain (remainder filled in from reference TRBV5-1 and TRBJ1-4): KAGVTQTPRYLIKTRGQQVTLSCSPISGHRSVSWYQQTPGQGLQFLFEYFSETQRNKGNFPGRFSGRQFSNSRSEMNVSTLELGDSALYLCASSFAGQGNNEKLFFGSGTQLSVL.

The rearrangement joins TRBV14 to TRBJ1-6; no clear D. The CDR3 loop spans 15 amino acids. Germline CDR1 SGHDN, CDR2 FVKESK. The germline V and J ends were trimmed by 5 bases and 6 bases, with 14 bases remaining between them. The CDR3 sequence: CASSSFGSSNSPLHF. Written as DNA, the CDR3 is TGTGCCAGCAGCTCCTTTGGGAGTAGTAATTCACCCCTCCACTTT.

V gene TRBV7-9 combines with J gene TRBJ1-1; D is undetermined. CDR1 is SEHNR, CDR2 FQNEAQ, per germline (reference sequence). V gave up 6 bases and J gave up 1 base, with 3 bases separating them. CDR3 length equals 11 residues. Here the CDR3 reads CASRGNTEAFF. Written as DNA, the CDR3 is TGTGCCAGCAGGGGGAACACTGAAGCTTTCTTT.

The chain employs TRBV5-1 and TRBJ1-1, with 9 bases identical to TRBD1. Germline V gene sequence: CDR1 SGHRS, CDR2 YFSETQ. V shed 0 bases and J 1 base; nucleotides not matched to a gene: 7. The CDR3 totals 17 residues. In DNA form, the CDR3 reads TGCGCCAGCAGCTTGGCTGGGGACAGGGTAAGGAACACTGAAGCTTTCTTT. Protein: CASSLAGDRVRNTEAFF.

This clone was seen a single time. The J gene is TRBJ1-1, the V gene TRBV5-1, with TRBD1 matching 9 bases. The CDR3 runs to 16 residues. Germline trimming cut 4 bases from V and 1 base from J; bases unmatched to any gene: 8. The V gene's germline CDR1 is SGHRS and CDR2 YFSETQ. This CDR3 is CASSQGQGVANTEAFF. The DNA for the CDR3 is TGCGCCAGCAGCCAGGGACAGGGTGTGGCGAACACTGAAGCTTTCTTT.

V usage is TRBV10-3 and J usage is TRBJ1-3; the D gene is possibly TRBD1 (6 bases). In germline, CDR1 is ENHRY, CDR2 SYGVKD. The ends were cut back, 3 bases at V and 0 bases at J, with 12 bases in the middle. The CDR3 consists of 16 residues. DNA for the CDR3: TGTGCCATCAGTGACTACGGACAGTTCTCTGGAAACACCATATATTTT. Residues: CAISDYGQFSGNTIYF.

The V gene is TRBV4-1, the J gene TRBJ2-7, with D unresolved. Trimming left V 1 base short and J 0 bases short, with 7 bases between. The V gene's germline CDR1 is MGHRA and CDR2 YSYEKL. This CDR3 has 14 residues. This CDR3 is CASSQAVYSYEQYF. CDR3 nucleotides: TGCGCCAGCAGCCAAGCGGTTTACTCCTACGAGCAGTACTTC.

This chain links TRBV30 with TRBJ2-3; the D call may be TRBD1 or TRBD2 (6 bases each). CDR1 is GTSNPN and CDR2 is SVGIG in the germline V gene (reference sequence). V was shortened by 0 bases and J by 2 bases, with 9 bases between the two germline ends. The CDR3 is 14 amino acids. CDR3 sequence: CAWSVGGLTDTQYF. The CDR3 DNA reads TGTGCCTGGAGTGTAGGGGGACTCACAGATACGCAGTATTTT. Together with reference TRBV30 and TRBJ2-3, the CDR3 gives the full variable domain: SQTIHQWPATLVQPVGSPLSLECTVEGTSNPNLYWYRQAAGRGLQLLFYSVGIGQISSEVPQNLSASRPQDRQFILSSKKLLLSDSGFYLCAWSVGGLTDTQYFGPGTRLTVL.

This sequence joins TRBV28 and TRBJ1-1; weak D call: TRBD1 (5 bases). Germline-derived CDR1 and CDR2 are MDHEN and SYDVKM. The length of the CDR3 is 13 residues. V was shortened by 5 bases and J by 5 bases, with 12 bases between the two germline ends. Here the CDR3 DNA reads TGTGCCAGCAGTCAAGGGGCGCTGACTGAAGCTTTCTTT. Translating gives CASSQGALTEAFF. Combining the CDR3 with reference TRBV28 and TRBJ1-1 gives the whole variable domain DVKVTQSSRYLVKRTGEKVFLECVQDMDHENMFWYRQDPGLGLRLIYFSYDVKMKEKGDIPEGYSVSREKKERFSLILESASTNQTSMYLCASSQGALTEAFFGQGTRLTVV.

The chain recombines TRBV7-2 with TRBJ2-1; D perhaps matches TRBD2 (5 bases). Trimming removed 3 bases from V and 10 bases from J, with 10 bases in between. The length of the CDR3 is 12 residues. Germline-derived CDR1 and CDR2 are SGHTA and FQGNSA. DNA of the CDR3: TGTGCCAGCAGCTTTACTAGGATCGAGCAGTTCTTC. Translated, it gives CASSFTRIEQFF.

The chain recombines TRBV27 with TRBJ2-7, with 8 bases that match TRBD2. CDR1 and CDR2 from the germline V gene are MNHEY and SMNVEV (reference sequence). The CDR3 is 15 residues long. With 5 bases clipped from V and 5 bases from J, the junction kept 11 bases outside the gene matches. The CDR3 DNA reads TGTGCCAGCAGTCCACTAGCGGATTTCTGGAACGAGCAGTACTTC. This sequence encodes CASSPLADFWNEQYF.

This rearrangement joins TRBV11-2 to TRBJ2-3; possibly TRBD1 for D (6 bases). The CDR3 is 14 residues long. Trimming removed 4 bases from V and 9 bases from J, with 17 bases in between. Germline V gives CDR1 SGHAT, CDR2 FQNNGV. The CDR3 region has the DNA TGTGCCAGCAGCTCGTTGCAGGGGAGTGGAACGCAGTATTTT. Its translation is CASSSLQGSGTQYF.